This T cell receptor beta chain was found in a study of blood T cell repertoires in COVID-19. Original analysis: Researchers report that nucleated cell counts were estimated from reference gene primer amplification. Data came from immunoSEQ multiplex PCR; TCRdb stores just in-frame clones and leaves some out. D and trimming come from the DNA, and the V and J calls and clone size come from that table. The data contain around 300,000 clones, 87% of them singletons. V shed 0 bases and J 6 bases; nucleotides not matched to a gene: 4. The germline CDR1 and CDR2 sequences are MNHEY and SVGAGI. The CDR3 is 15 residues long.

The source of this sequence is a man in his fifties or sixties with active or convalescent COVID-19. The J gene is TRBJ2-7, the V gene TRBV6-5; 11 bases agree with TRBD1. The sample comprised peripheral blood. The CDR3 is CASSYSGQGGSEQYF. The DNA for the CDR3 is TGTGCCAGCAGTTACTCGGGACAGGGGGGTAGCGAGCAGTACTTC.